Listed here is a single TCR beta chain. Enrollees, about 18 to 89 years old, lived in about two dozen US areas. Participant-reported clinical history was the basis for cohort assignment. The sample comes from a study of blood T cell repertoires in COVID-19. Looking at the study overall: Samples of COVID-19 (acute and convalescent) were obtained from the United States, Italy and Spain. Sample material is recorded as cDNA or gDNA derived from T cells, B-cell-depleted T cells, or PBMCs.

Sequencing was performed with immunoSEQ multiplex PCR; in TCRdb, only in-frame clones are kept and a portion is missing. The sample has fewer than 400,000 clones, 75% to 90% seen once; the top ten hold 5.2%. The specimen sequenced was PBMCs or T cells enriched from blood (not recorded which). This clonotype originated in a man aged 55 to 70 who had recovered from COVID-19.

This chain's CDR3 is CASSRTSGIRYNEQFF. The DNA of the CDR3 is TGTGCCAGTAGTAGGACTAGCGGGATTCGGTACAATGAGCAGTTCTTC. The V gene is TRBV19, the J gene TRBJ2-1; 12 bases line up with TRBD2. V lost 4 bases to trimming and J lost 4 bases; unmatched junction nucleotides: 5. The CDR3 totals 16 residues. Looked up from germline, CDR1 is LNHDA and CDR2 is SQIVND (reference sequence). The whole variable domain, remainder taken from reference TRBV19 and TRBJ2-1, is DGGITQSPKYLFRKEGQNVTLSCEQNLNHDAMYWYRQDPGQGLRLIYYSQIVNDFQKGDIAEGYSVSREKKESFPLTVTSAQKNPTAFYLCASSRTSGIRYNEQFFGPGTRLTVL.